This T cell receptor (beta chain) is drawn from a study of cytomegalovirus exposure and HLA in healthy donors. Study-wide points: In vitro testing confirmed a few CMV-associated chains as specific for CMV antigens.

A multiplex PCR was run with 60 Vbeta primers and 13 Jbeta primers. Produced via immunoSEQ multiplex PCR; TCRdb's table is partial and in-frame only. Altogether roughly 13,000 clones are present, about two thirds being singletons, with the ten largest covering about 15%. Details on this clone: Its antigen is not known.

These donors counted as nominally healthy when sampled, but unrecorded immune exposures were likely. In germline, CDR1 is SQVTM, CDR2 ANQGSEA. The CDR3 totals 12 residues. The ends lost 7 bases at V and 6 bases at J; junction bases unmatched: 5. The sample comprised PBMCs. The source of this sequence is a woman in her forties or fifties in good health and CMV-seropositive. This chain joins TRBV29-1 and TRBJ1-2; 10 nucleotides line up with TRBD1. The CDR3 is CSAEGQGNGYTF. CDR3 bases: TGCAGCGCAGAGGGACAGGGGAATGGCTACACCTTC.